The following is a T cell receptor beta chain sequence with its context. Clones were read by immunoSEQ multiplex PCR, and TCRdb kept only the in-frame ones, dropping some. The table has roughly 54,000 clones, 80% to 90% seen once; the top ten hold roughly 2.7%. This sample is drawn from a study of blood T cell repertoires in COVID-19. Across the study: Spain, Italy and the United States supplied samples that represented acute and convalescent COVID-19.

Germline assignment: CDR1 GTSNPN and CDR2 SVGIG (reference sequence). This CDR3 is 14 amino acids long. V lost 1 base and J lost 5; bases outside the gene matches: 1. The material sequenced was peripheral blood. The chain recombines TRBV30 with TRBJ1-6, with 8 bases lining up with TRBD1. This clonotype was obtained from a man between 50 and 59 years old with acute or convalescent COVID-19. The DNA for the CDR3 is TGTGCCTGGAGTGGGGGACAGGATAATTCACCCCTCCACTTT. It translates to CAWSGGQDNSPLHF.